This record looks at one T cell receptor beta chain sequence and its context. This sample was taken from a study of blood T cell repertoires in COVID-19. In the study overall: Samples representing acute and convalescent COVID-19 were sourced from the United States, Italy and Spain. Sample material is recorded as cDNA or gDNA derived from T cells, B-cell-depleted T cells, or PBMCs.

Recruits, aged about 18 to 95 years, lived in 24 US areas. In assigning cohorts, the study relied on participant-reported clinical history. CDR3 length equals 15 residues. V was clipped by 5 bases and J by 4 bases; unmatched bases: 6. Germline assignment: CDR1 MDHEN and CDR2 SYDVKM. Method: immunoSEQ multiplex PCR; TCRdb's copy keeps in-frame clones and lacks some. Among roughly 200,000 clones listed, 87% were seen once. This chain uses TRBV28 with TRBJ2-1; 9 nucleotides agree with TRBD1. The sequencing input was PBMCs or T cells enriched from blood (not recorded which). This TCR was recovered from a man younger than 35 with acute COVID-19. The CDR3: CASSGPGQGYNEQFF. CDR3 in DNA: TGTGCCAGCAGTGGACCGGGACAGGGTTACAATGAGCAGTTCTTC.